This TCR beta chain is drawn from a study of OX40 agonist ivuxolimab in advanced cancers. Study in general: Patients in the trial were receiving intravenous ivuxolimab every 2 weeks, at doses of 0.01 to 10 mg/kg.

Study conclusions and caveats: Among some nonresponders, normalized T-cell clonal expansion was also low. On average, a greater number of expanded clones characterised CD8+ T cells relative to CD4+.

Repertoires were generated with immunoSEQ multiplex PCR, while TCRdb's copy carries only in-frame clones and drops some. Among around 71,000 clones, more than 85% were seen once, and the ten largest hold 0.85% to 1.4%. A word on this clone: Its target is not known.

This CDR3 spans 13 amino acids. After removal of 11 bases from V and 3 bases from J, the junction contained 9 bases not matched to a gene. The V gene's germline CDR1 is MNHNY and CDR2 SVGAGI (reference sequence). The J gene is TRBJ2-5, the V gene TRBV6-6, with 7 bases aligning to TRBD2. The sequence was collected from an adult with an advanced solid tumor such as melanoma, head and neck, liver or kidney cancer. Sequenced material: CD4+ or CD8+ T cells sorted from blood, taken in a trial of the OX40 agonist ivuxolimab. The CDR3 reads CALGFGGEETQYF. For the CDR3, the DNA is TGTGCCCTCGGGTTTGGGGGGGAAGAGACCCAGTACTTC.